The next 32 T cell receptor beta chains were all read from a single sample in a study of T cell responses to AZD1222 COVID-19 vaccine. The assay was immunoSEQ multiplex PCR, and TCRdb's table has in-frame clones only and misses some. The sample includes 150,000 to 200,000 clones, under 95% of them seen just once. Sample: peripheral blood, taken 28 days after the second AZD1222 dose. The receptors originated from an adult who received the AZD1222 COVID-19 vaccine.

The chain has TRBV27 and TRBJ2-3; 8 bases fit TRBD1. CDR1 MNHEY and CDR2 SMNVEV come from the germline V gene (reference sequence). The CDR3 is 15 amino acids. Germline trimming cut 5 bases from V and 2 bases from J; bases unmatched to any gene: 6. The CDR3 loop reads CASSLTGENTDTQYF. The CDR3 DNA reads TGTGCCAGCAGTCTGACAGGGGAGAACACAGATACGCAGTATTTT.

In this sample, this clone turned up once. The V and J genes are TRBV6-2 or TRBV6-3 and TRBJ1-5; no clear D. V lost 2 bases and J 1 base, leaving 15 bases between the germline ends. Germline CDR1 reads MNHEY; CDR2 reads SVGEGT. The CDR3 contains 17 residues. The CDR3 sequence: CASSYNTWAASNQPQHF. The CDR3 coding sequence is TGTGCCAGCAGTTACAACACGTGGGCAGCAAGCAATCAGCCCCAGCATTTT.

This chain connects TRBV12-5 to TRBJ1-1; 11 bases align to TRBD1. Unmatched junction bases numbered 9, after V lost 5 bases and J lost 4 bases. CDR1 is LGHNT and CDR2 is FRNRAP in the germline V gene. This CDR3 is built from 16 residues. This CDR3 is CASGPGQGVGVTEAFF. The CDR3 DNA follows: TGTGCTAGTGGTCCGGGACAGGGGGTCGGGGTCACTGAAGCTTTCTTT. Full variable domain (remainder filled in from reference TRBV12-5 and TRBJ1-1): DARVTQTPRHKVTEMGQEVTMRCQPILGHNTVFWYRQTMMQGLELLAYFRNRAPLDDSGMPKDRFSAEMPDATLATLKIQPSEPRDSAVYFCASGPGQGVGVTEAFFGQGTRLTVV.

The chain links TRBV5-6 to TRBJ1-6; the match to TRBD1 covers 7 bases. Germline CDR1 SGHDT, CDR2 YYEEEE. This CDR3 has 14 amino acids. With 6 bases clipped from V and 9 bases from J, the junction kept 9 bases outside the gene matches. CDR3 region: CASNLGTERSPLHF. The CDR3 region has the DNA TGTGCCAGCAACCTCGGGACAGAGCGTTCACCCCTCCACTTT.

This sequence joins TRBV9 and TRBJ2-7, with D maybe TRBD2 (6 bases). The germline V gene encodes CDR1 SGDLS and CDR2 YYNGEE. The CDR3 has 15 amino acids. The germline V and J ends were trimmed by 4 bases and 6 bases, with 20 bases remaining between them. DNA for the CDR3: TGTGCCAGCAGCCAATTAGGGGCTAGCGTGTTCGAGCAGTACTTC. Residues: CASSQLGASVFEQYF.

This chain joins TRBV5-1 and TRBJ1-1; D is uncertain. The V and J ends lost 4 bases and 4 bases respectively, with 14 bases between them. The germline V gene has CDR1 SGHRS and CDR2 YFSETQ. The CDR3 consists of 14 residues. DNA for the CDR3: TGCGCCAGCAGCGTAGGACCCTTCCCCACTGAAGCTTTCTTT. Protein: CASSVGPFPTEAFF.

The V call is TRBV7-2, the J call TRBJ1-3; no definite D call. The CDR3 contains 15 residues. CDR1 SGHTA and CDR2 FQGNSA come from the germline V gene. Trimming took 5 bases from V and 0 from J, leaving 11 bases between them. Here the CDR3 DNA reads TGTGCCAGCAGCCTATCGCAGATCTCTGGAAACACCATATATTTT. Residues: CASSLSQISGNTIYF. Looking up the rest from reference TRBV7-2 and TRBJ1-3 gives the full variable domain: GAGVSQSPSNKVTEKGKDVELRCDPISGHTALYWYRQSLGQGLEFLIYFQGNSAPDKSGLPSDRFSAERTGGSVSTLTIQRTQQEDSAVYLCASSLSQISGNTIYFGEGSWLTVV.

The sample holds one count of this clone. The gene calls are TRBV30 and TRBJ2-6; D not certain. The CDR3 runs 15 residues. V lost 6 bases, J lost 0 bases, and 12 bases lay in between. The germline gives CDR1 GTSNPN, CDR2 SVGIG (reference sequence). CDR3 protein: CACRASPSGANVLTF. DNA for the CDR3: TGTGCCTGTAGGGCCTCGCCCTCTGGGGCCAACGTCCTGACTTTC. Full variable domain (rest looked up from reference TRBV30 and TRBJ2-6): SQTIHQWPATLVQPVGSPLSLECTVEGTSNPNLYWYRQAAGRGLQLLFYSVGIGQISSEVPQNLSASRPQDRQFILSSKKLLLSDSGFYLCACRASPSGANVLTFGAGSRLTVL.

The rearrangement links TRBV28 to TRBJ1-1; no definite D call. Trimming removed 3 bases at V and 2 bases at J, with 13 bases between. The CDR3 sequence is 15 residues long. The germline V gene has CDR1 MDHEN and CDR2 SYDVKM. In nucleotides, the CDR3 is TGTGCCAGCAGTTTGAGGGCCACTGTAAACACTGAAGCTTTCTTT. Translated: CASSLRATVNTEAFF.

The chain recombines TRBV27 with TRBJ1-2; D not resolved. V shed 4 bases and J shed 3 bases, with 12 bases lying between them. Germline CDR1 reads MNHEY; CDR2 reads SMNVEV (reference sequence). The CDR3 runs to 14 residues. This CDR3 is CASSSRGRHYGYTF. The CDR3 nucleotides are TGTGCCAGCAGTTCCAGAGGGAGACACTATGGCTACACCTTC.

The V call is TRBV29-1, the J call TRBJ1-1; D is ambiguous. This CDR3 is 15 amino acids long. Germline V gene sequence: CDR1 SQVTM, CDR2 ANQGSEA. Deletions cut 7 bases from V and 0 bases from J, with 18 bases between. The CDR3, as DNA: TGCAGCGCCATAAGGGCGCCCGGGATGAACACTGAAGCTTTCTTT. It yields the protein CSAIRAPGMNTEAFF. Using reference TRBV29-1 and TRBJ1-1 for the parts outside the CDR3, the full variable domain is SAVISQKPSRDICQRGTSLTIQCQVDSQVTMMFWYRQQPGQSLTLIATANQGSEATYESGFVIDKFPISRPNLTFSTLTVSNMSPEDSSIYLCSAIRAPGMNTEAFFGQGTRLTVV.

The genes are TRBV19 and TRBJ2-7, with TRBD1 matching over 8 bases. The CDR3 has 16 amino acids. With V trimmed by 4 bases and J by 2 bases, 10 bases remained unmatched. Germline assignment: CDR1 LNHDA and CDR2 SQIVND (reference sequence). The CDR3 sequence: CASSTHPDRAAYEQYF. In DNA, the CDR3 is TGTGCCAGTAGTACCCACCCGGACAGGGCTGCCTACGAGCAGTACTTC.

This sequence joins TRBV19 and TRBJ1-2; perhaps TRBD1 as D (6 bases). Germline V gene sequence: CDR1 LNHDA, CDR2 SQIVND (reference sequence). V was clipped by 7 bases and J by 7 bases, with 19 bases between them. This CDR3 is 14 amino acids long. The CDR3 here is CASTSQGYSPGYTF. In nucleotides, the CDR3 is TGTGCCAGTACCTCACAGGGCTACAGTCCTGGCTACACCTTC.

J is TRBJ1-5 and V is TRBV12-1. TRBV12-1 represents a pseudogene. CDR3 length: 14 residues. DNA for the CDR3: TGTGCCAGCAGCCTCGCTAGGACGAGGCAGCCCCAGCATTTT. Translation: CASSLARTRQPQHF.

This chain connects TRBV5-8 to TRBJ2-1; TRBD2 matches 9 bases. This CDR3 has 14 residues. The junction had 6 bases not matched to a gene; V was cut back by 6 bases and J by 5 bases. Germline values: CDR1 SGHTS, CDR2 YDEGEE. The CDR3 reads CASKPGLANNEQFF. For the CDR3, the DNA is TGTGCCAGCAAACCGGGACTAGCTAACAATGAGCAGTTCTTC.

V is TRBV3-1 (or the pseudogene TRBV3-2) and J is TRBJ2-7; D is uncertain. The V end was cut by 3 bases, the J end by 6 bases, with 6 bases between. Germline V gene data show CDR1 as LGHDT and CDR2 as YNNKEL (reference sequence). The CDR3 sequence is 11 residues long. CDR3 sequence (DNA): TGTGCCAGCAGCCATTCAAGCGAGCAGTACTTC. As protein: CASSHSSEQYF.

The gene calls are TRBV19 and TRBJ1-5, with D uncertain. The CDR3 length is 16 residues. Trimming took 4 bases from V and 5 from J, leaving 18 bases between them. Germline V CDR1 and CDR2: LNHDA, SQIVND (reference sequence). The CDR3 sequence: CASSTTLTLTHQPQHF. CDR3 sequence (DNA): TGTGCCAGTAGTACGACCTTGACACTGACACATCAGCCCCAGCATTTT. The full variable domain, rest sourced from reference TRBV19 and TRBJ1-5, is DGGITQSPKYLFRKEGQNVTLSCEQNLNHDAMYWYRQDPGQGLRLIYYSQIVNDFQKGDIAEGYSVSREKKESFPLTVTSAQKNPTAFYLCASSTTLTLTHQPQHFGDGTRLSIL.

V and J are TRBV11-2 and TRBJ2-1; 9 bases agree with TRBD2. V lost 0 bases and J lost 8; bases outside the gene matches: 8. The germline V gene encodes CDR1 SGHAT and CDR2 FQNNGV. The CDR3 has 16 residues. DNA for the CDR3: TGTGCCAGCAGCTTAGACCCGGGACTAGCTAGCGATGAGCAGTTCTTC. It is translated as CASSLDPGLASDEQFF.

DNA for the CDR3: TGTGCCAGCAGCTTAGCGTCGCCCCAAGAGACCCAGTACTTC. Its protein is CASSLASPQETQYF. V gene TRBV7-9 combines with J gene TRBJ2-5; D gene uncertain. Germline-derived CDR1 and CDR2 are SEHNR and FQNEAQ (reference sequence). The CDR3 extends over 14 amino acids. V was shortened by 0 bases and J by 1 base, with 6 bases between the two germline ends.

This chain links TRBV18 with TRBJ1-2; 7 nucleotides match TRBD1. V was clipped by 5 bases and J by 3 bases; unmatched bases: 3. The CDR3 sequence is 13 residues long. From germline, CDR1 is KGHSH and CDR2 LQKENI. CDR3 in DNA: TGTGCCAGCTCATCTACAGGGGACTATGGCTACACCTTC. This gives the protein CASSSTGDYGYTF. Based on the CDR3 plus reference TRBV18 and TRBJ1-2, the full variable domain is NAGVMQNPRHLVRRRGQEARLRCSPMKGHSHVYWYRQLPEEGLKFMVYLQKENIIDESGMPKERFSAEFPKEGPSILRIQQVVRGDSAAYFCASSSTGDYGYTFGSGTRLTVV.

V usage is TRBV5-1 and J usage is TRBJ2-2; D assignment may be TRBD1 or TRBD2 (5 bases each). V lost 3 bases to trimming and J lost 2 bases, with 11 bases between them. The CDR3 covers 15 residues. Germline V lookup: CDR1 SGHRS, CDR2 YFSETQ. The CDR3 region has the DNA TGCGCCAGCAGCTCCCGGGACGGAAACACCGGGGAGCTGTTTTTT. Its translation: CASSSRDGNTGELFF.

The chain joins TRBV4-1 to TRBJ1-6, with no clear D. The V end lost 0 bases, the J end lost 7 bases, and 10 bases lay between the germline ends. CDR1 is MGHRA, CDR2 YSYEKL, per germline. This CDR3 spans 15 amino acids. The CDR3 DNA sequence: TGCGCCAGCAGCCAAGAAGCGGCCCTGAATTCACCCCTCCACTTT. Its protein product is CASSQEAALNSPLHF.

This chain uses TRBV4-2 with TRBJ1-2, with 11 bases that match TRBD1. Germline V gives CDR1 LGHNA, CDR2 YNFKEQ. The CDR3 has 15 amino acids. After removal of 4 bases from V and 7 bases from J, the junction contained 8 bases not matched to a gene. CDR3 protein: CASSPPGTGGFGYTF. The CDR3 DNA is TGTGCCAGCAGCCCCCCAGGGACAGGGGGTTTTGGCTACACCTTC.

This clone was counted a single time. The chain is built from TRBV28 and TRBJ1-3; D may be TRBD1 (6 bases). V lost 3 bases and J lost 0, with 12 bases in between. Germline V gene sequence: CDR1 MDHEN, CDR2 SYDVKM. This CDR3 is 16 amino acids long. The CDR3 sequence: CASSFRQGTSGNTIYF. Here the CDR3 DNA reads TGTGCCAGCAGTTTTCGGCAGGGGACCTCTGGAAACACCATATATTTT.

The rearrangement joins TRBV5-1 to TRBJ1-4; no reliable D call. V dropped 0 bases and J dropped 0 bases, with 6 bases sitting between them. Per the germline V gene, CDR1 is SGHRS and CDR2 is YFSETQ. This CDR3 has 15 residues. The DNA of the CDR3 is TGCGCCAGCAGCTTGGAAGCTGCAACTAATGAAAAACTGTTTTTT. This encodes CASSLEAATNEKLFF. The whole variable domain, filled in from reference TRBV5-1 and TRBJ1-4, reads KAGVTQTPRYLIKTRGQQVTLSCSPISGHRSVSWYQQTPGQGLQFLFEYFSETQRNKGNFPGRFSGRQFSNSRSEMNVSTLELGDSALYLCASSLEAATNEKLFFGSGTQLSVL.

The sample holds one count of this clone. This rearrangement joins TRBV21-1 to TRBJ2-7; no check of the table's D call, TRBD1, against the DNA was made. TRBV21-1 is flagged as a pseudogene. This CDR3 spans 16 amino acids. The CDR3 nucleotides are TGTGCCAGCAGCAAGGGTGCAGGCCAGGGCACCTACGAGCAGTACTTC. Translation gives CASSKGAGQGTYEQYF.

This sequence joins TRBV25-1 and TRBJ2-3, with 7 positions matching TRBD2. Germline V lookup: CDR1 MGHDK, CDR2 SYGVNS. J lost 2 bases, V lost 3 bases, and 11 bases had no gene match. This CDR3 is 17 amino acids long. CDR3 sequence (DNA): TGTGCCAGCAGTGATTTGTTGTTAGCGGGTATCACAGATACGCAGTATTTT. This translates into CASSDLLLAGITDTQYF.

This clone was seen once. CDR3 DNA: TGTGCCAGCAGTTTCCAAGAGACCCAGTACTTC. It translates to CASSFQETQYF. The chain carries TRBV28 and TRBJ2-5, with D unclear. V lost 3 bases and J 1 base, leaving 0 bases between the germline ends. Germline CDR1 reads MDHEN; CDR2 reads SYDVKM. This CDR3 is 11 amino acids long.

This chain joins TRBV3-1 (or the pseudogene TRBV3-2) and TRBJ1-1; D is possibly TRBD1 (5 bases). This CDR3 contains 14 residues. Germline V gene data show CDR1 as LGHDT and CDR2 as YNNKEL (reference sequence). The germline V and J ends were trimmed by 1 base and 0 bases, with 6 bases remaining between them. CDR3 residues: CASSQGTLNTEAFF. CDR3 sequence (DNA): TGTGCCAGCAGCCAAGGGACATTGAACACTGAAGCTTTCTTT.

The V gene is TRBV6-5, the J gene TRBJ1-1; TRBD1 agrees at 7 bases. The junction had 10 bases not matched to a gene; V was cut back by 10 bases and J by 8 bases. CDR1 and CDR2 (germline): MNHEY, SVGAGI. The length of the CDR3 is 12 residues. CDR3 sequence (DNA): TGTGCCACCCTAGCCAGACAGGGAGAAGCTTTCTTT. It translates to CATLARQGEAFF.

This clone was seen a handful of times. The V call is TRBV2, the J call TRBJ2-1; TRBD2 is a possible D gene (5 bases). Germline V gene sequence: CDR1 SNHLY, CDR2 FYNNEI. CDR3 size: 14 residues. V was pared by 1 base and J by 9 bases, with 13 bases between. CDR3 nucleotide sequence: TGTGCCAGCAGTGAAGATCGGGGTTACGGTGAGCAGTTCTTC. Its translation is CASSEDRGYGEQFF.

The chain has TRBV9 and TRBJ1-2; tentative D call: TRBD1 (5 bases). V was cut by 0 bases and J by 5 bases, with 8 bases left in between. The V gene's germline CDR1 is SGDLS and CDR2 YYNGEE. The CDR3 runs to 13 residues. The CDR3 protein is CASSVVGGYGYTF. The CDR3 DNA reads as TGTGCCAGCAGCGTAGTGGGGGGGTATGGCTACACCTTC.